These T cell receptor beta chains were read from a single sample in a study of metastatic and nonmetastatic thyroid tumors. TCRdb reanalyzed the PCR reads with MiXCR. Of 30,000 to 35,000 clones listed, approximately 31% are singletons. Source material: blood. These receptors were collected from a female donor with papillary thyroid cancer or a benign thyroid nodule (not recorded which). Some clones in this sample may be carry-over from other donors' samples. The CDR3 runs from the conserved cysteine through the conserved F or W. A D gene is named only where the DNA matches it firmly. Not every row has a clone size; where given, it reads once, few, many or a size class.

NA | 15 | many | TRBJ2-5 | TRBV19 | CASSIRTETLETQYF | TGTGCCAGTAGTATTAGAACAGAGACATTGGAGACCCAGTACTTC
NA | 16 | NA | TRBJ2-7 | TRBV4-1 | CASSQDWIAEFYEQYF | TGCGCCAGCAGCCAAGATTGGATAGCGGAGTTCTACGAGCAGTACTTC
NA | 14 | many | TRBJ2-7 | TRBV5-4 | CASSPGTASYEQYF | TGTGCCAGCAGCCCCGGTACAGCGAGCTACGAGCAGTACTTC
NA | 13 | many | TRBJ2-7 | TRBV11-2 | CASSFQGGDEQYF | TGTGCCAGCAGCTTCCAGGGGGGTGACGAGCAGTACTTC
NA | 14 | NA | TRBJ2-7 | TRBV6-2/TRBV6-3 | CASSYSGRPYEQYF | TGTGCCAGCAGTTACTCTGGCAGGCCCTACGAGCAGTACTTC
NA | 16 | many | TRBJ2-6 | TRBV20-1 | CSARAHTGTGANVLTF | TGCAGTGCTAGAGCTCATACAGGGACAGGGGCCAACGTCCTGACTTTC
TRBD1 | 12 | NA | TRBJ2-1 | TRBV6-1 | CASQTGGFEQFF | TGTGCCAGCCAGACAGGGGGATTCGAGCAGTTCTTC
NA | 13 | many | TRBJ2-7 | TRBV5-1 | CASSLEPGSEQYF | TGCGCCAGCAGCTTGGAACCCGGGTCCGAGCAGTACTTC
TRBD1 | 15 | many | TRBJ1-5 | TRBV15 | CATSRGTGGHQPQHF | TGTGCCACCAGCAGAGGGACAGGGGGCCATCAGCCCCAGCATTTT
NA | 12 | NA | TRBJ1-5 | TRBV24-1 | CATSASNQPQHF | TGTGCCACCAGTGCGTCAAATCAGCCCCAGCATTTT
NA | 15 | medium-sized | TRBJ1-4 | TRBV20-1 | CSARDPGAGGEKLFF | TGCAGTGCTAGAGATCCAGGGGCGGGAGGTGAAAAACTGTTTTTT
NA | 17 | many | TRBJ2-5 | TRBV20-1 | CSARPPRTTRDQETQYF | TGCAGTGCTCGTCCCCCACGAACGACCCGCGACCAAGAGACCCAGTACTTC
TRBD2 | 17 | many | TRBJ2-1 | TRBV6-1 | CASSEWGGSGRVNEQFF | TGTGCCAGCAGTGAATGGGGTGGTAGCGGGAGAGTTAATGAGCAGTTCTTC
NA | 14 | many | TRBJ1-5 | TRBV3-1 | CASSQDKGGQPQHF | TGTGCCAGCAGCCAAGATAAAGGAGGTCAGCCCCAGCATTTT
NA | 12 | many | TRBJ2-3 | TRBV20-1 | CSAGGGTDTQYF | TGCAGTGCTGGGGGAGGCACAGATACGCAGTATTTT
NA | 13 | NA | TRBJ1-1 | TRBV12-3/TRBV12-4 | CASSRQGTTEAFF | TGTGCCAGCAGTAGGCAGGGGACCACTGAAGCTTTCTTT
NA | 16 | NA | TRBJ2-7 | TRBV6-1 | CASSAFRGGSPYEQYF | TGTGCCAGTAGTGCTTTCCGTGGGGGCAGCCCCTACGAGCAGTACTTC
NA | 15 | NA | TRBJ1-1 | TRBV20-1 | CSASGSSRAGTEAFF | TGCAGTGCTAGCGGTTCCTCCCGGGCGGGCACTGAAGCTTTCTTT
NA | 16 | medium-sized | TRBJ2-1 | TRBV4-1 | CASSQEQLSSYNEQFF | TGCGCCAGCAGCCAAGAGCAGCTGAGCTCCTACAATGAGCAGTTCTTC
NA | 15 | NA | TRBJ2-1 | TRBV5-1 | CASTQGGSSYNEQFF | TGCGCCAGCACCCAAGGGGGGAGCTCCTACAATGAGCAGTTCTTC
NA | 17 | NA | TRBJ2-2 | TRBV9 | CASSNEVGGSYTGELFF | TGTGCCAGCAGCAATGAGGTGGGGGGCAGCTACACCGGTGAGCTGTTTTTT
NA | 14 | many | TRBJ1-1 | TRBV20-1 | CSAIRQTQNTEAFF | TGCAGTGCTATCAGACAGACCCAGAACACTGAAGCTTTCTTT
NA | 16 | NA | TRBJ2-2 | TRBV24-1 | CATSDWRGSDTGELFF | TGTGCCACCAGTGATTGGAGGGGTTCAGACACCGGGGAGCTGTTTTTT
TRBD1 | 16 | few | TRBJ2-7 | TRBV27 | CASSSHSWDRSYEQYF | TGTGCCAGCAGTTCCCATTCCTGGGACAGGTCCTACGAGCAGTACTTC